This T cell receptor beta chain was found in a study of T cell changes during pregnancy in multiple sclerosis. The CDR3 extends over 14 amino acids. Trimming took 2 bases from V and 3 from J, leaving 11 bases between them. Germline V gene sequence: CDR1 SGHVS, CDR2 FNYEAQ. The assay was immunoSEQ multiplex PCR, and TCRdb's table has in-frame clones only and misses some. The sample includes some 120,000 clones, roughly 97% of them seen just once. The TCR sequence derives from a female donor with multiple sclerosis, enrolled in a pregnancy study. This specimen consisted of peripheral blood, obtained after pregnancy. The chain is built from TRBV7-6 and TRBJ2-7; a weak D match, TRBD2 (6 bases). The CDR3 DNA is TGTGCCAGCAGCTTAAGAGCGGAGGGCTACGAGCAGTACTTC. The encoded protein is CASSLRAEGYEQYF.